The clone carrying this T cell receptor (beta chain) has just a few counts. Its antigen is unknown. The CDR3 totals 13 residues. V was cut by 6 bases and J by 6 bases, with 13 bases left in between. The germline V gene encodes CDR1 SGHAT and CDR2 FQNNGV. A primer in the constant region served to generate TCR beta cDNA from 500 to 600 ng of total RNA. Amplification in three nested multiplex PCR rounds with slightly modified ARM-PCR gave rise to TCR beta libraries. The first two PCR rounds used TRBV1-TRBV30 forward primers with a C-beta reverse primer, roughly 10 cycles each. One entry per CDR3 protein, called by TCRdb with MiXCR from the multiplex PCR reads. The sample records about 200,000 distinct CDR3 sequences, around 60% being singletons. The data originate from a study of tumor-infiltrating lymphocytes in primary liver carcinoma. Study conclusions and caveats: There was no comparison of CD4+ and CD8+ repertoires, as samples were bulk unsorted.

The study extracted blood RNA from unsorted whole blood and also extracted germline DNA. The TCR comes from a woman in her sixties or seventies with primary liver carcinoma and hepatitis B virus infection. The rearrangement joins TRBV11-2 to TRBJ2-3; D is ambiguous. The sample comprised peripheral blood. The CDR3: CASRKPGSDTQYF. CDR3 in DNA: TGTGCCAGCAGAAAACCCGGGTCGGATACGCAGTATTTT.